Each of the 13 T cell receptor beta chains below was sequenced from the same sample in a study of long-term antiretroviral therapy in people with HIV (dated by TCRdb to 2021 to 2024). The immunoSEQ hsTCRB v3.0 assay was used at survey level resolution to sequence the TRB variable region. As stored in TCRdb, this immuneACCESS dataset retains in-frame rearrangements with V and J assigned. A fraction of the clones does not appear; measured against another copy, unresolved V genes explain less than half of the discrepancy, and the remainder lacks a known reason. Present in this sample are some 16,000 clones, 79% of which were seen just once. In total, the top ten clones hold 10% to 12% of the sample. The source was unsorted PBMCs, collected 2.3 years after starting antiretroviral therapy. Receptor source: a woman aged 40 to 50 with HIV.

This sequence joins TRBV7-9 and TRBJ2-7; D is perhaps TRBD1 (5 bases). Germline V CDR1 and CDR2: SEHNR, FQNEAQ (reference sequence). Trimming took off 5 bases at V and 2 bases at J, with 16 bases between the two ends. The CDR3 runs 15 residues. The CDR3 nucleotides read TGTGCCAGCAGCCCTCAGGTGGGGCCTACCTACGAGCAGTACTTC. Translated: CASSPQVGPTYEQYF.

J is TRBJ1-1 and V is TRBV7-8; no firm D call. Between the trimmed V and J ends, which lost 1 base and 4 bases, there was a span of 7 bases. Germline V gene sequence: CDR1 SGHVS, CDR2 FQNEAQ. The CDR3 length is 13 residues. The CDR3 loop is CASSLERSTEAFF. In DNA, the CDR3 is TGTGCCAGCAGCTTAGAACGGAGCACTGAAGCTTTCTTT.

The chain carries TRBV5-1 and TRBJ2-7; 15 bases are shared with TRBD2. The CDR3 is 17 amino acids. Germline V CDR1 and CDR2: SGHRS, YFSETQ. Trimming removed 4 bases from V and 5 bases from J; junction bases left unmatched: 10. CDR3 protein: CASSPGTSGGLVHEQYF. DNA for the CDR3: TGCGCCAGCAGCCCGGGGACTAGCGGGGGGCTAGTCCACGAGCAGTACTTC.

This clone was detected a few times. This chain connects TRBV2 to TRBJ1-1; no reliable D call. This CDR3 is built from 11 residues. Trimming pared 8 bases from V and 3 bases from J, leaving 7 bases between. Germline assignment: CDR1 SNHLY and CDR2 FYNNEI. DNA for the CDR3: TGTGCCAGCCAGGAATACACTGAAGCTTTCTTT. Its translation: CASQEYTEAFF.

This clone showed up just once. The chain employs TRBV27 and TRBJ1-1; no definite D call. Germline loops: CDR1 MNHEY, CDR2 SMNVEV (reference sequence). This CDR3 comprises 13 residues. V was trimmed by 6 bases and J by 1 base, leaving 9 bases between them. CDR3 nucleotides: TGTGCCAGCAGGCCTACACAGAACACTGAAGCTTTCTTT. It codes for CASRPTQNTEAFF.

The gene calls are TRBV7-9 and TRBJ2-7; TRBD1 matches 8 bases. The V segment lost 6 bases and the J segment 6 bases; nucleotides outside the gene matches: 13. This CDR3 is 15 amino acids long. Germline V gene data show CDR1 as SEHNR and CDR2 as FQNEAQ (reference sequence). The CDR3 DNA reads TGTGCCAGCAGTTATACCGGGACAGGCGTCGGCGAGCAGTACTTC. This gives the protein CASSYTGTGVGEQYF.

This sequence joins TRBV5-4 and TRBJ1-3; TRBD1 agrees at 7 bases. Per germline, CDR1 SGHNT and CDR2 YYREEE (reference sequence). The CDR3 consists of 15 residues. Trimming took 2 bases from V and 4 from J; bases not matched to a gene: 6. Written as DNA, the CDR3 is TGTGCCAGCAGCTTACCGGGACAGAGCGGAAACACCATATATTTT. This gives the protein CASSLPGQSGNTIYF.

This rearrangement joins TRBV27 to TRBJ2-7, with 9 bases aligning to TRBD2. The CDR3 is 15 residues long. Trimming removed 6 bases from V and 2 bases from J; junction bases left unmatched: 8. Germline V gene data show CDR1 as MNHEY and CDR2 as SMNVEV (reference sequence). CDR3 nucleotide sequence: TGTGCCAGCAGCTATAGCGGGAGTAGTCCCTACGAGCAGTACTTC. Its translation: CASSYSGSSPYEQYF.

This clone was seen just once. This rearrangement joins TRBV27 to TRBJ1-6; 9 nucleotides match TRBD1. V was pared by 6 bases and J by 10 bases, with 22 bases of the junction left unmatched. This CDR3 is 19 amino acids long. CDR1 is MNHEY and CDR2 is SMNVEV in the germline V gene (reference sequence). CDR3 sequence: CASRRPGQGTSREKSPLHF. For the CDR3, the DNA is TGTGCCAGCAGAAGACCGGGACAGGGAACGTCTAGGGAAAAATCACCCCTCCACTTT.

The chain couples TRBV18 to TRBJ1-4, with D hard to call. This CDR3 region has 13 residues. The germline V gene encodes CDR1 KGHSH and CDR2 LQKENI. V was trimmed by 6 bases and J by 3 bases, leaving 8 bases between them. This CDR3 reads CASSRASNEKLFF. CDR3 DNA sequence: TGTGCCAGCTCCCGGGCCTCTAATGAAAAACTGTTTTTT. Using reference TRBV18 and TRBJ1-4 for the parts outside the CDR3, the full variable domain is NAGVMQNPRHLVRRRGQEARLRCSPMKGHSHVYWYRQLPEEGLKFMVYLQKENIIDESGMPKERFSAEFPKEGPSILRIQQVVRGDSAAYFCASSRASNEKLFFGSGTQLSVL.

The chain joins TRBV9 to TRBJ2-2, with TRBD2 identical over 12 bases. After removal of 4 bases from V and 11 bases from J, the junction contained 9 bases not matched to a gene. The CDR3 length is 15 residues. Germline CDR1 is SGDLS and CDR2 is YYNGEE. The CDR3 sequence: CASSLGLAGLSELFF. CDR3 coding DNA: TGTGCCAGCAGCCTCGGACTAGCGGGGCTTAGTGAGCTGTTTTTT.

This chain links TRBV9 with TRBJ2-1, with TRBD2 identical over 8 bases. This CDR3 has 14 amino acids. Germline lookup yields CDR1 SGDLS and CDR2 YYNGEE. Trimming cost V 4 bases and J 9 bases; bases outside gene matches: 9. CDR3 sequence reads: CASSMPGLVSEQFF. The CDR3 bases are TGTGCCAGCAGCATGCCGGGACTAGTAAGTGAGCAGTTCTTC.

This rearrangement joins TRBV19 to TRBJ2-3, with TRBD2 as a possible D gene (6 bases). V shed 1 base and J shed 4 bases, with 6 bases lying between them. The CDR3 consists of 13 residues. The germline CDR1 and CDR2 sequences are LNHDA and SQIVND (reference sequence). The CDR3 region is CASSIAGADTQYF. The DNA of the CDR3 is TGTGCCAGTAGTATAGCGGGGGCAGATACGCAGTATTTT.